This TCR beta chain was found in a study of cytomegalovirus exposure and HLA in healthy donors. Study overall: One earlier analysis, a look at 150 million to 200 million T cells, found some 110 million unique TCR beta sequences.

A multiplex PCR was run with 60 Vbeta primers and 13 Jbeta primers. Sequencing was performed with immunoSEQ multiplex PCR; in TCRdb, only in-frame clones are kept and a portion is missing. The table records about 140,000 clones, roughly 80% of them present only once. The V end lost 7 bases, the J end lost 1 base, and 14 bases lay between the germline ends. The CDR3 runs to 14 residues. Germline CDR1 MDHEN, CDR2 SYDVKM. The sample comprised PBMCs. The chain combines TRBV28 with TRBJ2-7; D possibly corresponds to TRBD1 (6 bases). The receptor was isolated from a woman between 45 and 60 years old in good health and CMV-seropositive. The CDR3 nucleotides are TGTGCCAGCATCAAATCAGGGGCGTCCTACGAGCAGTACTTC. This translates into CASIKSGASYEQYF.